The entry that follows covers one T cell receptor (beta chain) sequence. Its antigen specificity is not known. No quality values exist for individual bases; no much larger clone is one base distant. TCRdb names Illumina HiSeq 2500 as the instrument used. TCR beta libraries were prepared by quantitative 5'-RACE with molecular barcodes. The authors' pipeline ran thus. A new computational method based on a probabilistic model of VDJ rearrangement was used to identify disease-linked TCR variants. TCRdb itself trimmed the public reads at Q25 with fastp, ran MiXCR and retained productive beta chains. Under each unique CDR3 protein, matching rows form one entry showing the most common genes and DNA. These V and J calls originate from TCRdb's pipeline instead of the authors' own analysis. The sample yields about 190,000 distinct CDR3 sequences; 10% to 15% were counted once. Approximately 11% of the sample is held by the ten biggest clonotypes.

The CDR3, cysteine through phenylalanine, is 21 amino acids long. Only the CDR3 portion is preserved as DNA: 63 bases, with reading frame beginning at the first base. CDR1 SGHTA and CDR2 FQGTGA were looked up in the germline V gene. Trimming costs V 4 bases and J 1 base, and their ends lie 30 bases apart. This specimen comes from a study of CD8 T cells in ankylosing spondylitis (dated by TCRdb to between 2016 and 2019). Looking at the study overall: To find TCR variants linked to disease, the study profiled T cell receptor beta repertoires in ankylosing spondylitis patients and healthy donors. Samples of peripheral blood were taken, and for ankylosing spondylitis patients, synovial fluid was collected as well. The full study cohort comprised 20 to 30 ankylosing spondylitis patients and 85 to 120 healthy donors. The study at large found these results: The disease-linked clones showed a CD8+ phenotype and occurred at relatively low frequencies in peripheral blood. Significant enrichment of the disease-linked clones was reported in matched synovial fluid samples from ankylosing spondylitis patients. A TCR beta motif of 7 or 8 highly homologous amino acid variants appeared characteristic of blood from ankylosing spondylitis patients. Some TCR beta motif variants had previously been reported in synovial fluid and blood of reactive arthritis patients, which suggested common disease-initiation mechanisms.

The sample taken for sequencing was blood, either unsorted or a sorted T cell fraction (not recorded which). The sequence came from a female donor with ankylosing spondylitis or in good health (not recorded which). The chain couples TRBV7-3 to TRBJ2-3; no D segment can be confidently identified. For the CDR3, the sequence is CASSSKGSGGTLNEGTDTQYF. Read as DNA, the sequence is TGTGCCAGCAGCTCTAAGGGCTCCGGTGGCACACTAAACGAAGGCACAGATACGCAGTATTTT.